The clone carrying this T cell receptor beta chain was seen a few times. Its antigen is not known. The record originates from a study of blood T cells in healthy people across ages. The CDR3 sequence is 13 residues long. Trimming took 6 bases from V and 2 from J, leaving 10 bases between them. Looked up from germline, CDR1 is ENHRY and CDR2 is SYGVKD. Points from the study as a whole: Naive T cell percentage showed a strong correlation with TCR beta diversity. Both higher diversity and more naive CD4+ cells marked long-lived donors when set against aged donors. Researchers judged that diversity estimates from one million T cells fell short of true values.

A second about 7 to 11 cycle PCR used barcoded and J-beta primers. A 12-random-nucleotide template-switch adaptor tagged each cDNA molecule. TCRdb re-derived calls from the 5' RACE reads in MiXCR, one entry per CDR3 protein. The data contain about 380,000 distinct CDR3 sequences, 50% to 60% of them singletons. The sample consisted of blood. The J gene is TRBJ1-2, the V gene TRBV10-3, with TRBD1 as a possible D gene (5 bases). The receptor was isolated from a man between 60 and 75 years old in good health. The CDR3 nucleotides read TGTGCCATCAGCCCGGGACGGAACTATGGCTACACCTTC. Protein product: CAISPGRNYGYTF.